A single sample is the source of the 17 T cell receptor beta chains below, sequenced in a study of shared clonotypes between healthy human individuals. Sequencing used immunoSEQ multiplex PCR; TCRdb keeps in-frame clones, though not all of them. The table lists hundreds of thousands of clones, over 65% of them singletons. The sequencing sample was made of memory CD4+ T cells sorted from blood. The subset here: CD45RA-negative fraction. The origin of the receptors is a woman in her 30s in good health.

This clone was detected many times. The V call is TRBV27, the J call TRBJ2-3, with TRBD1 matching over 10 bases. After removal of 3 bases from V and 3 bases from J, the junction contained 6 bases not matched to a gene. This CDR3 is 16 amino acids long. Germline assignment: CDR1 MNHEY and CDR2 SMNVEV (reference sequence). The CDR3 DNA sequence: TGTGCCAGCAGTTTTACCCCGGGACAGGGGACAGATACGCAGTATTTT. The encoded protein is CASSFTPGQGTDTQYF.

V gene TRBV6-1 combines with J gene TRBJ1-2, with D tentatively TRBD1 (5 bases). The CDR3 is 13 residues long. V dropped 3 bases and J dropped 5 bases, with 10 bases sitting between them. The germline V gene has CDR1 MNHNS and CDR2 SASEGT. The CDR3 DNA sequence: TGTGCCAGCAGTGATCAGGGCGGATATGGCTACACCTTC. Translation gives CASSDQGGYGYTF.

This clone appeared a few times. V gene TRBV7-8 combines with J gene TRBJ2-7; perhaps TRBD2 as D (5 bases). Germline-derived CDR1 and CDR2 are SGHVS and FQNEAQ. The CDR3 covers 15 residues. The ends were cut back, 3 bases at V and 7 bases at J, with 19 bases in the middle. The CDR3 DNA reads as TGTGCCAGCAGCTTCCCCAGTACCCATCCGGGGGAGCAGTACTTC. Residues: CASSFPSTHPGEQYF.

The chain couples TRBV11-1 to TRBJ2-7; 9 nucleotides match TRBD2. Germline V gives CDR1 SGHAT, CDR2 FQDESV (reference sequence). Unmatched junction bases numbered 12, after V lost 5 bases and J lost 1 base. The CDR3 totals 17 residues. DNA of the CDR3: TGTGCCAGCAGCCTCCGCGGGGCGGGAGGGCTATCCTACGAGCAGTACTTC. Amino acid sequence: CASSLRGAGGLSYEQYF. Drawing the rest from reference TRBV11-1 and TRBJ2-7, the complete variable domain is EAEVAQSPRYKITEKSQAVAFWCDPISGHATLYWYRQILGQGPELLVQFQDESVVDDSQLPKDRFSAERLKGVDSTLKIQPAELGDSAMYLCASSLRGAGGLSYEQYFGPGTRLTVT.

The chain joins TRBV27 to TRBJ2-7, with TRBD2 matching 10 bases. The CDR3 covers 16 residues. Trimming took 8 bases from V and 3 from J; bases not matched to a gene: 13. Germline loops: CDR1 MNHEY, CDR2 SMNVEV (reference sequence). CDR3 residues: CASPFLRTSGSYEQYF. CDR3 sequence (DNA): TGTGCCAGCCCCTTTCTAAGGACTAGCGGAAGCTACGAGCAGTACTTC.

The rearrangement joins TRBV5-1 to TRBJ2-3; 9 nucleotides match TRBD1. CDR1 is SGHRS, CDR2 YFSETQ, per germline. The CDR3 spans 13 residues. V was clipped by 0 bases and J by 9 bases; unmatched bases: 2. The CDR3 sequence is CASSLDGQGTQYF. The CDR3 DNA follows: TGCGCCAGCAGCTTGGATGGACAGGGGACGCAGTATTTT.

The rearrangement links TRBV6-5 to TRBJ1-3; possible D gene TRBD1, 5 bases. Trimming took off 5 bases at V and 4 bases at J, with 15 bases between the two ends. Germline values: CDR1 MNHEY, CDR2 SVGAGI. CDR3 length: 15 residues. The DNA of the CDR3 is TGTGCCAGCAGTCCCCAGGGACGTTGGGGAAACACCATATATTTT. Translating it yields CASSPQGRWGNTIYF.

Ten or more counts support this clone. The chain recombines TRBV19 with TRBJ1-4; unclear D gene. This CDR3 is built from 16 residues. Germline V lookup: CDR1 LNHDA, CDR2 SQIVND (reference sequence). Trimming stripped 3 bases from V and 0 bases from J, with 11 bases between. The CDR3 here is CASSITWQTTNEKLFF. CDR3 in DNA: TGTGCCAGTAGTATTACGTGGCAGACAACTAATGAAAAACTGTTTTTT.

The V and J genes are TRBV11-3 and TRBJ2-2; D is unresolved. The CDR3 contains 15 residues. The germline CDR1 and CDR2 sequences are SGHNT and YENEEA. V lost 4 bases, J lost 5 bases, and 14 bases lay in between. The CDR3 loop reads CASSSPGALTGELFF. CDR3 bases: TGTGCCAGCAGCTCCCCGGGCGCCTTGACCGGGGAGCTGTTTTTT.

The J gene is TRBJ1-4, the V gene TRBV30; possible D gene TRBD1, 5 bases. This CDR3 spans 13 amino acids. The V gene lost 8 bases and the J gene lost 5 bases, with 15 bases spanning the gap. CDR1 and CDR2 from the germline V gene are GTSNPN and SVGIG (reference sequence). The CDR3 sequence: CAGGGTSNEKLFF. CDR3 sequence (DNA): TGTGCCGGGGGGGGGACTTCAAATGAAAAACTGTTTTTT. Using reference TRBV30 and TRBJ1-4 for the parts outside the CDR3, the full variable domain is SQTIHQWPATLVQPVGSPLSLECTVEGTSNPNLYWYRQAAGRGLQLLFYSVGIGQISSEVPQNLSASRPQDRQFILSSKKLLLSDSGFYLCAGGGTSNEKLFFGSGTQLSVL.

The chain combines TRBV2 with TRBJ1-5; tentative D call: TRBD1 (6 bases). This CDR3 comprises 13 residues. V was cut by 6 bases and J by 7 bases, with 13 bases left in between. Per germline, CDR1 SNHLY and CDR2 FYNNEI. The CDR3 DNA follows: TGTGCCAGCAGCAGACAGGTGGAGCAGCCCCAGCATTTT. Translation: CASSRQVEQPQHF.

The sample holds many counts of this clone. CDR3 sequence reads: CASSVEGPTGELFF. The DNA for the CDR3 is TGTGCCAGCAGCGTAGAGGGACCCACCGGGGAGCTGTTTTTT. The chain links TRBV9 to TRBJ2-2; D might be TRBD1 or TRBD2, each matching 5 bases. The CDR3 consists of 14 residues. Germline V gene lookup returns CDR1 SGDLS and CDR2 YYNGEE. V shed 0 bases and J shed 4 bases, with 7 bases lying between them. Variable domain in full (rest from reference TRBV9 and TRBJ2-2): DSGVTQTPKHLITATGQRVTLRCSPRSGDLSVYWYQQSLDQGLQFLIQYYNGEERAKGNILERFSAQQFPDLHSELNLSSLELGDSALYFCASSVEGPTGELFFGEGSRLTVL.

The V call is TRBV21-1, the J call TRBJ2-3; the D segment call TRBD2 is taken from the table without a DNA check. TRBV21-1 corresponds to a pseudogene. The length of the CDR3 is 15 residues. The chain's CDR3 is CASSKPVSTTDTQYF. In DNA, the CDR3 is TGTGCCAGCAGCAAACCCGTGTCTACGACAGATACGCAGTATTTT.

J is TRBJ2-3 and V is TRBV18; D unresolved. Trimming removed 3 bases from V and 4 bases from J, with 11 bases in between. This CDR3 has 14 amino acids. Germline CDR1 and CDR2: KGHSH and LQKENI. The CDR3, as DNA: TGTGCCAGCTCACCGGTGTGGGGTCCAGATACGCAGTATTTT. Translation: CASSPVWGPDTQYF.

The chain employs TRBV25-1 and TRBJ2-1; 9 bases are shared with TRBD2. CDR1 and CDR2 (germline): MGHDK, SYGVNS. The J segment lost 3 bases and the V segment lost 6 bases, leaving 3 bases of the junction unmatched. This CDR3 has 14 residues. CDR3 DNA: TGTGCCAGCAGAACTAGCGGGTACTACAATGAGCAGTTCTTC. Protein: CASRTSGYYNEQFF.

This chain joins TRBV10-2 and TRBJ2-5; D unresolved. CDR3 length equals 12 residues. V was shortened by 5 bases and J by 3 bases, with 7 bases between the two germline ends. CDR1 and CDR2 from the germline V gene are WSHSY and SAAADI. The DNA of the CDR3 is TGCGCCAGCAGTAGAGGAGAAGAGACCCAGTACTTC. This codes for CASSRGEETQYF.

The chain is built from TRBV28 and TRBJ1-1; 10 bases map to TRBD1. This CDR3 has 14 residues. Germline loops: CDR1 MDHEN, CDR2 SYDVKM. V lost 5 bases, J lost 3 bases, and 3 bases stayed unmatched. CDR3 nucleotide sequence: TGTGCCAGCAGTCCTGGGACAGGGGACACTGAAGCTTTCTTT. Protein product: CASSPGTGDTEAFF. The full variable domain, in which reference TRBV28 and TRBJ1-1 provide the parts outside the CDR3, is DVKVTQSSRYLVKRTGEKVFLECVQDMDHENMFWYRQDPGLGLRLIYFSYDVKMKEKGDIPEGYSVSREKKERFSLILESASTNQTSMYLCASSPGTGDTEAFFGQGTRLTVV.